These 9 T cell receptor beta chains originate from one sample sequenced in a study of regulatory T cells in long-lasting Graves disease. The sample's time point: newly diagnosed GD, antithyroid drugs for less than 3 months. After RNA was extracted from PBMCs, the TCR library was made from it. Building the TCR beta libraries relied on iRepertoire HTBI primers, and CDR3 regions underwent Arm-PCR. TCRdb recomputed calls from the multiplex PCR reads with MiXCR, one row per CDR3 protein. The sample lists about 370,000 distinct CDR3 sequences, 15% to 17% occurring once. The specimen was peripheral blood mononuclear cells (PBMCs), collected at new diagnosis, from a patient treated with antithyroid drugs. The origin of the receptors is a female donor with Graves disease.

This clonotype was picked up many times. The DNA for the CDR3 is TGTGCCAGCAGCTTAGGCGGGAGAAGGTTTGAGACCCAGTACTTC. Encoded protein: CASSLGGRRFETQYF. The chain joins TRBV11-1 to TRBJ2-3; 7 positions agree with TRBD2. The J call is uncertain, as TRBJ2-5 better fits the DNA end. In germline, CDR1 is SGHAT, CDR2 FQDESV (reference sequence). This CDR3 spans 15 amino acids.

The chain links TRBV7-9 to TRBJ1-1, with 10 bases lining up with TRBD1. This CDR3 is 15 amino acids long. J gave up 1 base and V 5 bases, and 4 bases lay outside the gene matches. The germline V gene encodes CDR1 SEHNR and CDR2 FQNEAQ (reference sequence). Written as DNA, the CDR3 is TGTGCCAGCAGCCGACAGGGGGCTGAGAACACTGAAGCTTTCTTT. It encodes CASSRQGAENTEAFF.

Many counts were recorded for this clonotype. The chain joins TRBV5-1 to TRBJ1-1; no definite D call. CDR3 length: 15 residues. The V end lost 3 bases, the J end lost 3 bases, and 15 bases lay between the germline ends. CDR1 is SGHRS and CDR2 is YFSETQ in the germline V gene. CDR3 in DNA: TGCGCCAGCAGCTCCGTGAGTGGGCTTCACACTGAAGCTTTCTTT. Encoded protein: CASSSVSGLHTEAFF. The complete variable domain, with remaining parts taken from reference TRBV5-1 and TRBJ1-1, reads KAGVTQTPRYLIKTRGQQVTLSCSPISGHRSVSWYQQTPGQGLQFLFEYFSETQRNKGNFPGRFSGRQFSNSRSEMNVSTLELGDSALYLCASSSVSGLHTEAFFGQGTRLTVV.

This clonotype was seen many times. The chain carries TRBV12-3 or TRBV12-4 and TRBJ1-2; D may be TRBD1 (6 bases). Trimming left V 6 bases short and J 0 bases short, with 11 bases between. This CDR3 has 14 residues. CDR3: CASRFTGSNYGYTF. The CDR3 DNA is TGTGCCAGCAGATTTACAGGGTCTAACTATGGCTACACCTTC.

This clonotype was detected many times. The V call is TRBV27, the J call TRBJ2-7; 7 bases match TRBD1. V was pared by 5 bases and J by 5 bases, with 9 bases of the junction left unmatched. Germline CDR1 MNHEY, CDR2 SMNVEV (reference sequence). The CDR3 has 14 amino acids. The CDR3: CASSEQGILDEQYF. In DNA form, the CDR3 reads TGTGCCAGCAGTGAACAGGGGATCCTCGACGAGCAGTACTTC.

This clonotype was recorded a few times. This chain joins TRBV6-5 and TRBJ1-2, with D possibly being TRBD1 (5 bases). The CDR3 covers 13 residues. CDR1 and CDR2 (germline): MNHEY, SVGAGI. V lost 4 bases to trimming and J lost 6 bases, with 12 bases between them. This CDR3 is CASSSRGGDGYTF. The CDR3 DNA reads TGTGCCAGCAGTTCCCGGGGAGGGGATGGCTACACCTTC.

The chain links TRBV7-9 to TRBJ2-1, with D hard to call. The CDR3 sequence is 10 residues long. Per germline, CDR1 SEHNR and CDR2 FQNEAQ (reference sequence). V dropped 8 bases and J dropped 2 bases, with 1 base sitting between them. In nucleotides, the CDR3 is TGTGCCAGCGCCTACAATGAGCAGTTCTTC. As protein: CASAYNEQFF.

Points on this clonotype: A much larger clone lies one base from this, so it may be a read error. The chain links TRBV6-1 to TRBJ2-5, with D perhaps matching TRBD1 or TRBD2 (5 bases each). Germline CDR1 and CDR2: MNHNS and SASEGT. V lost 2 bases and J lost 4, with 14 bases in between. This CDR3 has 15 residues. This CDR3 is CASSESGWGRETQYF. CDR3 coding DNA: TGTGCCAGCAGTGAATCGGGGTGGGGCAGAGAGACCCAGTACTTC.

This clonotype was observed many times. The chain has TRBV20-1 and TRBJ1-5, with 7 nucleotides matching TRBD1. The junction had 6 bases not matched to a gene; V was cut back by 7 bases and J by 0 bases. The CDR3 contains 14 residues. Germline loops: CDR1 DFQATT, CDR2 SNEGSKA (reference sequence). The CDR3 loop reads CSVSDRVSNQPQHF. CDR3 bases: TGCAGTGTAAGCGACAGGGTTAGCAATCAGCCCCAGCATTTT.